The sequence of this TCR beta chain was determined in a study of T-cell reconstitution after alpha-beta-depleted transplantation in children. General study findings and limits: When one year had passed after transplant, most T-cell counts and diversity came from newly produced T cells. Surviving recipient T cells and thymic progenitors accounted for the high day-60 TCRbeta diversity observed in some patients. After transplant, at about two months, alpha-beta T cells were reportedly derived from several hundred expanded graft clones.

The table lists this clonotype with many counts. Its target is unknown. TCRbeta library construction was performed incorporating unique molecular identifiers. One entry per CDR3 protein, called by TCRdb with MiXCR from the PCR reads. The sample shows 600,000 to 700,000 distinct CDR3 sequences, roughly 14% of them seen only once. V dropped 6 bases and J dropped 10; count of bases not matched to a gene: 19. This CDR3 has 18 amino acids. The gene calls are TRBV12-3 or TRBV12-4 and TRBJ2-1; TRBD2 agrees at 12 bases. The sequences come from PBMCs, collected before TCRalphabeta/CD19-depleted stem cell transplant. The sequence was obtained from a girl aged 2 to 10 with congenital amegakaryocytic thrombocytopenia, due to receive a stem cell transplant. DNA of the CDR3: TGTGCCAGCAGCAAAACTTTTCCCAGGACTAGCGGGAATAACGAGCAGTTCTTC. Translation gives CASSKTFPRTSGNNEQFF.